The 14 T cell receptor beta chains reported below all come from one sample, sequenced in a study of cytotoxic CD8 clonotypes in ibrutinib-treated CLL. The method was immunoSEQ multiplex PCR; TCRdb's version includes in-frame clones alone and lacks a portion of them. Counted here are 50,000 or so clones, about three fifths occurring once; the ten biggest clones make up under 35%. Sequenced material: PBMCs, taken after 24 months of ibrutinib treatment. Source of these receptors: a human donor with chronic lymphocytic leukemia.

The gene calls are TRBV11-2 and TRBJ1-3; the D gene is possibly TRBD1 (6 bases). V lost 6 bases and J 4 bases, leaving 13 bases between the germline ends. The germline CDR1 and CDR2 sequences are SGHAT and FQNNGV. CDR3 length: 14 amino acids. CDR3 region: CASRLGGGGNTIYF. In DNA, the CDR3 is TGTGCCAGCAGACTAGGTGGGGGCGGAAACACCATATATTTT.

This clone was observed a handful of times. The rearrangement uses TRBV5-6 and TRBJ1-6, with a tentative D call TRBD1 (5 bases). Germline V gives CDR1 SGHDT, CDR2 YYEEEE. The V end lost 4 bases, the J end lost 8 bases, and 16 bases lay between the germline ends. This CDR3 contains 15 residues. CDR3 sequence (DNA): TGTGCCAGCAGCCCTCGGGGGGACCCGTATTCACCCCTCCACTTT. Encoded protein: CASSPRGDPYSPLHF.

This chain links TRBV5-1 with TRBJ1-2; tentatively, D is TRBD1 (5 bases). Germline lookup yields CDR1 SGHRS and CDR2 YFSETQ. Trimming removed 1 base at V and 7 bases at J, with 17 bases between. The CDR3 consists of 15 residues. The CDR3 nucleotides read TGCGCCAGCAGCTTGATGGTTACAGGCGAAGGTGGCTACACCTTC. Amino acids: CASSLMVTGEGGYTF.

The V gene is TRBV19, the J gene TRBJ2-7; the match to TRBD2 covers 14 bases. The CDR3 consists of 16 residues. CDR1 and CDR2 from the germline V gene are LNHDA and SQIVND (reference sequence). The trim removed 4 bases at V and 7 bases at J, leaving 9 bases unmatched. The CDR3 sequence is CASSTLGLAGVKEQYF. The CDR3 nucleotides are TGTGCCAGTAGTACCCTGGGACTAGCGGGGGTAAAGGAGCAGTACTTC.

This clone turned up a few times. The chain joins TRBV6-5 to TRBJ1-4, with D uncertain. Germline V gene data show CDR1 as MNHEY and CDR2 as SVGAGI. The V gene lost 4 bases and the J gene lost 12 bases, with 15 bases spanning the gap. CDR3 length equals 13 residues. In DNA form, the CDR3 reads TGTGCCAGCAGTTCCCATAAGAAAGGTGAACTGTTTTTT. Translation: CASSSHKKGELFF.

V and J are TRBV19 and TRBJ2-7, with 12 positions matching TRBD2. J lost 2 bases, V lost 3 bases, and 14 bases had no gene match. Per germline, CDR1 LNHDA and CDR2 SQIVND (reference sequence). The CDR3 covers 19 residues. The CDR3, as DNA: TGTGCCAGTAGTATCGGGACACCCAGACTAGCGGGGGTAACCTACGAGCAGTACTTC. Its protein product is CASSIGTPRLAGVTYEQYF.

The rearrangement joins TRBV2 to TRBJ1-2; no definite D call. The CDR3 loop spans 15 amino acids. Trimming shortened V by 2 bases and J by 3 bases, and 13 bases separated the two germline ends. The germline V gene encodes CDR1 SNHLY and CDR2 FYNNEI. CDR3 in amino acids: CASSENEVEDYGYTF. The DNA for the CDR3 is TGTGCCAGCAGTGAAAACGAGGTTGAGGACTATGGCTACACCTTC.

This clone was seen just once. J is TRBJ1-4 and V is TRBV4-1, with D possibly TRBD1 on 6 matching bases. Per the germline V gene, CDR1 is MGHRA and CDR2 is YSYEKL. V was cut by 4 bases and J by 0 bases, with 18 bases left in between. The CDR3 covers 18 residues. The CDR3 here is CASSPNRAATTTNEKLFF. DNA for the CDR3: TGCGCCAGCAGCCCCAACAGGGCTGCGACTACAACTAATGAAAAACTGTTTTTT.

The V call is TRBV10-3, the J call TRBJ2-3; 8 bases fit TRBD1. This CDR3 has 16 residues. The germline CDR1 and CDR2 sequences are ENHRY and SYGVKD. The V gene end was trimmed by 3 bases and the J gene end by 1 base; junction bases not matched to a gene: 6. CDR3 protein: CAISDWAGGGTDTQYF. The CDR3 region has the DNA TGTGCCATCAGTGACTGGGCAGGGGGCGGCACAGATACGCAGTATTTT.

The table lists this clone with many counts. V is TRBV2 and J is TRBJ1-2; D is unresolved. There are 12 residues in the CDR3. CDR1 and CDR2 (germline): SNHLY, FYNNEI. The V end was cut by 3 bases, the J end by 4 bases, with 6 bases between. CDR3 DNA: TGTGCCAGCAGTGACGGCCCCTATGGCTACACCTTC. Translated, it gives CASSDGPYGYTF.

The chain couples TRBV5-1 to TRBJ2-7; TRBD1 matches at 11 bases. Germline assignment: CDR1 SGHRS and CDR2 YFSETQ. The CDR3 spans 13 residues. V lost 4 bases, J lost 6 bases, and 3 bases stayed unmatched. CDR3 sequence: CASSPGQGGEQYF. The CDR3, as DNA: TGCGCCAGCAGCCCGGGACAGGGGGGCGAGCAGTACTTC.

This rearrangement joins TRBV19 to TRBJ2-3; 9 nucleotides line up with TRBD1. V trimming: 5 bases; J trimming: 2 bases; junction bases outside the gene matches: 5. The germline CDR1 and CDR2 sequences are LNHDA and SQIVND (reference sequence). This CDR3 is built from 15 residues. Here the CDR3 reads CASSRRDRDTDTQYF. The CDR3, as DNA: TGTGCCAGTAGTCGGAGGGACAGGGACACAGATACGCAGTATTTT. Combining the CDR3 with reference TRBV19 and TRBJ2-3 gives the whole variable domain DGGITQSPKYLFRKEGQNVTLSCEQNLNHDAMYWYRQDPGQGLRLIYYSQIVNDFQKGDIAEGYSVSREKKESFPLTVTSAQKNPTAFYLCASSRRDRDTDTQYFGPGTRLTVL.

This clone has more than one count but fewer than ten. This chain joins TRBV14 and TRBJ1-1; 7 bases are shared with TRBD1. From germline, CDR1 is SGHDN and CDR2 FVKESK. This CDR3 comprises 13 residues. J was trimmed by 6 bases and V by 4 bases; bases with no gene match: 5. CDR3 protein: CASSLDRASEAFF. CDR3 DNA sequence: TGTGCCAGCAGCCTCGACAGGGCCTCTGAAGCTTTCTTT.

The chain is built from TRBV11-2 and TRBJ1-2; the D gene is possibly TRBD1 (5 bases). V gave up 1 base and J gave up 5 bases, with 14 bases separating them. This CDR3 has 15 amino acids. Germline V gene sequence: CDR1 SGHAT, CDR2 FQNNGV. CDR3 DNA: TGTGCCAGCAGCTTAGGGGGGTCCCGGTTTTATGGCTACACCTTC. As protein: CASSLGGSRFYGYTF.